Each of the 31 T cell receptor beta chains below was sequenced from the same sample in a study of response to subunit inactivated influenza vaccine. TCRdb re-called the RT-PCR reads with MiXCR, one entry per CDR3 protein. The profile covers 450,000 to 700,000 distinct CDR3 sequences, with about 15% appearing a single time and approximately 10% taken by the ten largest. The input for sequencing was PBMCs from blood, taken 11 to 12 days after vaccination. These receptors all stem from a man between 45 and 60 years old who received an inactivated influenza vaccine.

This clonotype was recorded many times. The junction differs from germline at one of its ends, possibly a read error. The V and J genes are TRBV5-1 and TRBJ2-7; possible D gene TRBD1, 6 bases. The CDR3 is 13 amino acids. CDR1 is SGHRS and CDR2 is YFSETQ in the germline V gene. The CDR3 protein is CASSLGGTYEQYF. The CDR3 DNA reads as TGTGCCAGCAGTTTAGGGGGAACCTACGAGCAGTACTTC.

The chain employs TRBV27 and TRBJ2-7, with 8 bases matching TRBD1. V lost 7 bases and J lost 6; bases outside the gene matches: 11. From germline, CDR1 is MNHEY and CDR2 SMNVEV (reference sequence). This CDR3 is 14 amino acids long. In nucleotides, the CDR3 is TGTGCCAGCACTGCTCGGACAGGGAGAGGCGAGCAGTACTTC. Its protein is CASTARTGRGEQYF.

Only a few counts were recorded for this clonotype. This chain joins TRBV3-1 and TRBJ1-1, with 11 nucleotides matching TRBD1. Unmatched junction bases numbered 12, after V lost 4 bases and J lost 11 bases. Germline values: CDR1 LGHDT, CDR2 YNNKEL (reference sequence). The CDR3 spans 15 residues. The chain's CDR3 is CASSPRTGGVGGAFF. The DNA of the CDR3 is TGTGCCAGCAGCCCACGGACAGGGGGCGTGGGAGGTGCTTTCTTT.

The CDR3, as DNA: TGCGCCAGCAGCCAACCGGGACAGGGCCTTGCCAAACTGTTTTTT. Its translation is CASSQPGQGLAKLFF. J is TRBJ1-4 and V is TRBV4-1; 9 bases agree with TRBD1. The CDR3 covers 15 residues. Germline V CDR1 and CDR2: MGHRA, YSYEKL. J gave up 11 bases and V 2 bases, and 9 bases lay outside the gene matches.

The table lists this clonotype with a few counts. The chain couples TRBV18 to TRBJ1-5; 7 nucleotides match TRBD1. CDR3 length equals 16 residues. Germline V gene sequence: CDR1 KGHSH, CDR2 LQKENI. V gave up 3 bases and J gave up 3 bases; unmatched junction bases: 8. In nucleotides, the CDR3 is TGTGCCAGCTCACCGTCCGGGCAGGGGGTCAATCAGCCCCAGCATTTT. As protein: CASSPSGQGVNQPQHF.

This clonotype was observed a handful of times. In nucleotides, the CDR3 is TGTGCCAGCAGATCCAGTTTGGGTAGCGCGAGAACTAACAATGAGCAGTTCTTC. It is translated as CASRSSLGSARTNNEQFF. This chain connects TRBV6-1 to TRBJ2-1, with D perhaps matching TRBD2 (5 bases). V was clipped by 6 bases and J by 5 bases, with 26 bases between them. Germline CDR1 reads MNHNS; CDR2 reads SASEGT. The CDR3 consists of 18 residues.

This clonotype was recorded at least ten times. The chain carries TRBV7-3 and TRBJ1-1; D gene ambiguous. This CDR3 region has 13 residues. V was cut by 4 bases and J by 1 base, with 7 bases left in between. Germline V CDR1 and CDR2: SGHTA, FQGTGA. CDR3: CASSYTPNTEAFF. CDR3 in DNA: TGTGCCAGCAGCTATACACCGAACACTGAAGCTTTCTTT.

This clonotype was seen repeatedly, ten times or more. The CDR3 bases are TGCGCCAGCAGCCAATCGCGGCTAACAACTGAAGCTTTCTTT. Amino acids: CASSQSRLTTEAFF. The chain uses TRBV4-3 and TRBJ1-1; unclear D gene. V gave up 2 bases and J gave up 5 bases, with 12 bases separating them. The CDR3 extends over 14 amino acids. Germline V gives CDR1 LGHNA, CDR2 YSLEER.

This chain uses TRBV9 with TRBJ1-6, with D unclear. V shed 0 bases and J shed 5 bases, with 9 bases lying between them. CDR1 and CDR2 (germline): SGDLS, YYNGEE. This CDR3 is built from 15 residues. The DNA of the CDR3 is TGTGCCAGCAGCGTAGCAAGTGGTCATAATTCACCCCTCCACTTT. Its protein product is CASSVASGHNSPLHF.

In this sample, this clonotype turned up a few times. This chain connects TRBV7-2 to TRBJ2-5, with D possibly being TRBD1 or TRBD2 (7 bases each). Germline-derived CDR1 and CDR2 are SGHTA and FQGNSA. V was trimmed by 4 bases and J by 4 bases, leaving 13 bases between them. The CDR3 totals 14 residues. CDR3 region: CASSSTGRGETQYF. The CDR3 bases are TGTGCCAGCAGCTCGACAGGGAGGGGAGAGACCCAGTACTTC.

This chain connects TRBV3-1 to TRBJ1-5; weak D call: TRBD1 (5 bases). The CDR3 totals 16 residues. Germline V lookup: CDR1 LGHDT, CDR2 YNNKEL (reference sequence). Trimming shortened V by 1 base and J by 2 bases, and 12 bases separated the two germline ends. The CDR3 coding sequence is TGTGCCAGCAGCCAAGGGGGGGGTGGCGGCAATCAGCCCCAGCATTTT. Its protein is CASSQGGGGGNQPQHF.

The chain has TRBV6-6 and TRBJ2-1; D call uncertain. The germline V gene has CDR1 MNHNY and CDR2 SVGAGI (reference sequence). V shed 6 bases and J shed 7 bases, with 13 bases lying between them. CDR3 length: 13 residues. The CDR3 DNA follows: TGTGCCAGCAGCACACTGACTGGTAATGAGCAGTTCTTC. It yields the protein CASSTLTGNEQFF.

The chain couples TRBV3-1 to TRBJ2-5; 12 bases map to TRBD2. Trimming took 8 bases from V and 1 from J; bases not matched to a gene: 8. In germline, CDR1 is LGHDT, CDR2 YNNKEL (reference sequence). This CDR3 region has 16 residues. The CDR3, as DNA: TGTGCCAGCCGCCTAGCGGGGGGGCTCTCCCAAGAGACCCAGTACTTC. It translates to CASRLAGGLSQETQYF.

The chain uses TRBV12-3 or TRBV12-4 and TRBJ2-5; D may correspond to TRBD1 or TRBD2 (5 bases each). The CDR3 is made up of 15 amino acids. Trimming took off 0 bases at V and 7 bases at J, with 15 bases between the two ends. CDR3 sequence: CASSLAAGRIGTQYF. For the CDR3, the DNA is TGTGCCAGCAGTTTAGCCGCAGGGAGAATCGGGACCCAGTACTTC.

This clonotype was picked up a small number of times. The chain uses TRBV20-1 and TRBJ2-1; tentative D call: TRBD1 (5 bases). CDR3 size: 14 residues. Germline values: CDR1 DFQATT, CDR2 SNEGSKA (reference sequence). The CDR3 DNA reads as TGCAGCGTCGCACGACAGCCGAAACACAATGAGCAGTTCTTC. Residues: CSVARQPKHNEQFF.

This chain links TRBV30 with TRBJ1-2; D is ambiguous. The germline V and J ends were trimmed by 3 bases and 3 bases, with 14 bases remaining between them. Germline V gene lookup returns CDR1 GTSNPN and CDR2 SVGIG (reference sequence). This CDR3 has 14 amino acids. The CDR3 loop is CAWRRLPADYGYTF. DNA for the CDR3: TGTGCCTGGAGGAGACTACCTGCGGACTATGGCTACACCTTC.

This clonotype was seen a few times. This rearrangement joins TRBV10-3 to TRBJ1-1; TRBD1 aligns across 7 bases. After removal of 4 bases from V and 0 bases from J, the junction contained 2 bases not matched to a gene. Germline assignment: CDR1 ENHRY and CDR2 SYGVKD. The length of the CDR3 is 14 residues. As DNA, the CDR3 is TGTGCCATCAGTGGACAGGGACTGAACACTGAAGCTTTCTTT. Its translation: CAISGQGLNTEAFF.

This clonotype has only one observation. CDR3 in amino acids: CSARDPEGEQYF. The CDR3 nucleotides read TGCAGTGCTAGAGACCCTGAGGGCGAGCAGTACTTC. This chain joins TRBV20-1 and TRBJ2-7; D might be TRBD2 (5 bases). CDR3 length equals 12 residues. V lost 0 bases and J 6 bases, leaving 9 bases between the germline ends. Germline lookup yields CDR1 DFQATT and CDR2 SNEGSKA (reference sequence).

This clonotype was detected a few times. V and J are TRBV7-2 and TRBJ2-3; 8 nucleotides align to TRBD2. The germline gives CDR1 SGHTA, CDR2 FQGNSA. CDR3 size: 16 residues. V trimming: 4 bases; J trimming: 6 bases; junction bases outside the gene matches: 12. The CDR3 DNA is TGTGCCAGCAGCTCCAGGACTAGCTGGTTCCATGATACGCAGTATTTT. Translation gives CASSSRTSWFHDTQYF.

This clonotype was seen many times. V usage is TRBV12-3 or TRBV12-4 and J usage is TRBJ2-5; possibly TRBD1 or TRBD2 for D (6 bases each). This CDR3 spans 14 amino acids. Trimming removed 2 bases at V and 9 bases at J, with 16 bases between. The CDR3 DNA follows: TGTGCCAGCAGTTTAAAGGCCCTAGGGGGGCCCCAGTACTTC. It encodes CASSLKALGGPQYF.

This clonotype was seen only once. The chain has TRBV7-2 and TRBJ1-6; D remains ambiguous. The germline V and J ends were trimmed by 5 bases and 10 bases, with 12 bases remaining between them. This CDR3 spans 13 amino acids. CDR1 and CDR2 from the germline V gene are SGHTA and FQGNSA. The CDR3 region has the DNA TGTGCCAGCAGCCTCGGGAATAGGTCACCCCTCCACTTT. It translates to CASSLGNRSPLHF. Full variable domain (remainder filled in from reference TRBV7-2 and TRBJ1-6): GAGVSQSPSNKVTEKGKDVELRCDPISGHTALYWYRQSLGQGLEFLIYFQGNSAPDKSGLPSDRFSAERTGGSVSTLTIQRTQQEDSAVYLCASSLGNRSPLHFGNGTRLTVT.

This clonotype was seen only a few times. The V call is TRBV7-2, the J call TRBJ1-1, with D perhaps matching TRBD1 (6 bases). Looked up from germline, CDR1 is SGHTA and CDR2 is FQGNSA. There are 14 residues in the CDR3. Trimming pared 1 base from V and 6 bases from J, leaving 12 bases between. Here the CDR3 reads CASSLGVGAAEAFF. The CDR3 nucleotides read TGTGCCAGCAGCTTAGGCGTGGGGGCAGCTGAAGCTTTCTTT.

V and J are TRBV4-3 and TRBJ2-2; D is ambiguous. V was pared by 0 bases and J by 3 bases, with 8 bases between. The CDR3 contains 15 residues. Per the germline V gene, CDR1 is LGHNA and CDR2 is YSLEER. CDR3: CASSQDAADTGELFF. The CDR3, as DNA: TGCGCCAGCAGCCAAGACGCAGCTGACACCGGGGAGCTGTTTTTT.

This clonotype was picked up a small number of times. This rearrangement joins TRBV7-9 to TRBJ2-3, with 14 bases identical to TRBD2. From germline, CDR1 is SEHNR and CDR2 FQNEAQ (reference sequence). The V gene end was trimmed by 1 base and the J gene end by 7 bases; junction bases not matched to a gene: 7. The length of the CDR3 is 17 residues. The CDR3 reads CASSLVPGTSGGYTQYF. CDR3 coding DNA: TGTGCCAGCAGCTTAGTCCCCGGGACTAGCGGGGGATATACGCAGTATTTT.

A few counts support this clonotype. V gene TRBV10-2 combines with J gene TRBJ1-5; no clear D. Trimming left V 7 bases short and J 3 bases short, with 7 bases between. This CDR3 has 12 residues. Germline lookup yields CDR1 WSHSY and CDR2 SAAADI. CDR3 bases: TGCGCCAGCATGGCGAACAATCAGCCCCAGCATTTT. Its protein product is CASMANNQPQHF.

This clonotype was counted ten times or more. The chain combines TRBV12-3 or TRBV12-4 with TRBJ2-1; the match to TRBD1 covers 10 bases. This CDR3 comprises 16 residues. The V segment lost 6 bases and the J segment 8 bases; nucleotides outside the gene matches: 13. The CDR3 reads CASSPGGGQGDDEQFF. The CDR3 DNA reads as TGTGCCAGCAGCCCAGGAGGCGGACAGGGGGACGATGAGCAGTTCTTC.

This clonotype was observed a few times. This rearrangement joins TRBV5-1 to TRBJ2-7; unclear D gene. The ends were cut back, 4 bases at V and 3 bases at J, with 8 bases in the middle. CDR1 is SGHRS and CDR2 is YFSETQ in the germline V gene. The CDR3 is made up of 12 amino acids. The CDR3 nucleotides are TGCGCCAGCAGCCCGAATTTCTACGAGCAGTACTTC. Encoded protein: CASSPNFYEQYF.

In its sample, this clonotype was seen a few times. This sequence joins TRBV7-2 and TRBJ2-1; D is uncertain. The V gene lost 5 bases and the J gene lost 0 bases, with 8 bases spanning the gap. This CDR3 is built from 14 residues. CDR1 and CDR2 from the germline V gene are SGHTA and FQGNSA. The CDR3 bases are TGTGCCAGCAGCCCATATTACTCCTACAATGAGCAGTTCTTC. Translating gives CASSPYYSYNEQFF.

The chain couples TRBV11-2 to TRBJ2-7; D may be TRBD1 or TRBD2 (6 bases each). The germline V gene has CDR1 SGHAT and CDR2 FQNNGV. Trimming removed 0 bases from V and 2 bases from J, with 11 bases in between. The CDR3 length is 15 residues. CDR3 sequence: CASSLDPGAAYEQYF. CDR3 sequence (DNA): TGTGCCAGCAGCTTAGACCCGGGGGCCGCCTACGAGCAGTACTTC.

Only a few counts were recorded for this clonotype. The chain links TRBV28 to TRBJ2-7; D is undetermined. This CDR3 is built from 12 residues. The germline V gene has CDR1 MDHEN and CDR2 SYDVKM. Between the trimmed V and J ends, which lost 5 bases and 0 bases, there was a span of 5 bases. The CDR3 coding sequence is TGTGCCAGCAGTGCCCCCTCCTACGAGCAGTACTTC. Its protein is CASSAPSYEQYF.

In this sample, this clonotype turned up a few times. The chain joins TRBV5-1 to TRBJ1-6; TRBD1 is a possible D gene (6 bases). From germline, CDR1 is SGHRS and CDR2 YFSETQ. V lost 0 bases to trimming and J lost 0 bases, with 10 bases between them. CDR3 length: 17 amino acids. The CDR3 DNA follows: TGCGCCAGCAGCTTGGCCGGACAGAGCTCCTATAATTCACCCCTCCACTTT. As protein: CASSLAGQSSYNSPLHF.